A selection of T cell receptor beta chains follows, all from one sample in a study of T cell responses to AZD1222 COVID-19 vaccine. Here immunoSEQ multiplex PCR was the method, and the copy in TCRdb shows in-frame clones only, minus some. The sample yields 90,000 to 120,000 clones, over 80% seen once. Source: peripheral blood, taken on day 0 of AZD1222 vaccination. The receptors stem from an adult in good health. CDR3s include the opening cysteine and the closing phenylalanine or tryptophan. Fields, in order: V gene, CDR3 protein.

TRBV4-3 CASSPGTGSFYEQYF
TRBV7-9 CASSLYPYNEQFF
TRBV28 CASSFWGLGSGELFF
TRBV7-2 CASSFQAATPGELFF
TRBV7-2 CASSLVRAGGDTQYF
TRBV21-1 CASSKAWGKDQPQHF
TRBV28 CASSSPDGYGYTF
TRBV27 CASSPLAGGVYEQYF
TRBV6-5 CATTPPGGPGTEAFF
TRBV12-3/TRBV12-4 CASSLAHYYEQYF
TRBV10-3 CAISGGTESSYEQYF
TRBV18 CASSPGPGLSEQYF
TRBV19 CASSSGLAVQETQYF
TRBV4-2 CASSRGDDSYEQYF
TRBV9 CASSTRTSMRNEQFF
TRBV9 CASSVEGDPYNEQFF
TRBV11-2 CASSITQGTNQPQHF